Listed below are T cell receptor beta chains from one sample, sequenced in a study of shared clonotypes between healthy human individuals. TCRdb's table, derived via immunoSEQ multiplex PCR, lists solely in-frame clones and lacks some. Among roughly 500,000 clones listed, approximately 85% were seen once. Source material: PBMCs. The source of these receptors is a woman aged 40 to 55 in good health. Some clones in this sample may be carry-over from other donors' samples. The conserved cysteine and the conserved F or W are not part of the CDR3 here.

CDR3 length	J gene	V gene	CDR3 protein
12	TRBJ2-3	TRBV11-2	ASSSDFEWGTQY
11	TRBJ2-5	TRBV7-2	ASTETGKETQY
12	TRBJ2-7	TRBV6-6	ASSSWDRANEQY
13	TRBJ1-1	TRBV11-2	ASSPPGQGRSEAF
15	TRBJ2-1	TRBV7-9	ASSSIAGGFDGNEQF
13	TRBJ2-3	TRBV28	ASSTSGRGTDTQY
14	TRBJ2-3	TRBV5-1	ASSFGTSDSTDTQY
14	TRBJ2-4	TRBV2	ASSDVGQGGKNIQY
13	TRBJ2-2	TRBV7-2	ASSLAGGYTGELF
12	TRBJ1-5	TRBV19	ASSIGGAGQPQH
11	TRBJ2-1	TRBV30	AWRDGSYNEQF
14	TRBJ2-2	TRBV9	ASSLTGLAGIGELF
11	TRBJ2-1	TRBV4-1	ASSQPPGPEQF
13	TRBJ2-1	TRBV6-6	ASSYGGSAYNEQF
18	TRBJ1-3	TRBV5-4	ASSSPRPPLGRVLGNTIY
12	TRBJ2-1	TRBV7-3	ASSPSGGHNEQF
14	TRBJ2-1	TRBV28	ASSLQYGIVGDEQF
11	TRBJ2-7	TRBV2	ASLTGANLEQY
13	TRBJ2-3	TRBV7-3	ASSFTGGSTDTQY
11	TRBJ2-1	TRBV7-3	ASSLDRNNEQF
16	TRBJ2-5	TRBV6-1	ASSEPTRGPPRQETQY
15	TRBJ2-5	TRBV19	ASAGQGRGRYQETQY
11	TRBJ2-7	TRBV6-1	ASSDLGVGEQY
14	TRBJ2-1	TRBV7-2	ASSSVAGGDYNEQF
12	TRBJ1-1	TRBV9	ASSVGGVNTEAF
12	TRBJ2-7	TRBV6-6	ASSYSQGTYEQY
11	TRBJ1-1	TRBV9	ASSRVGGAEAF
14	TRBJ2-6	TRBV5-8	ASSTDRGPGANVLT
14	TRBJ2-5	TRBV27	ASSLGSGRASETQY
10	TRBJ2-5	TRBV5-6	ASSLQGDTQY
16	TRBJ2-1	TRBV9	ASSPGLAGVESYNEQF
11	TRBJ2-3	TRBV19	ATSGGGRDTQY
12	.	TRBV30	AWDPGQGAYEQY
11	TRBJ1-4	TRBV18	ASSPGYGEKLF
11	TRBJ2-5	TRBV7-2	ASSLEGWETQY
14	TRBJ2-7	TRBV15	ATSRGGASGFYEQY
18	TRBJ2-3	TRBV7-3	ASSSGRGRNGPRPLDTQY
15	TRBJ2-1	TRBV10-1	ASSGLAGVHSYNEQF
13	TRBJ1-5	TRBV2	ASKSDTDSNQPQH
13	TRBJ1-1	TRBV7-3	ASSSYVKWNTEAF
14	TRBJ2-5	TRBV27	ASSFHAQGARETQY
10	TRBJ2-2	TRBV28	ASRGGTGELF
12	TRBJ1-4	TRBV19	ATTGGRYNEKLF
13	TRBJ1-1	TRBV4-1	ASSRETGVNTEAF
13	TRBJ2-1	TRBV5-1	ASSLTSGVFNEQF
13	TRBJ2-7	TRBV6-6	ASSPVLARFSEQY
11	TRBJ2-2	TRBV28	AGAGRSTGELF
14	TRBJ1-1	TRBV7-9	ASSPTRQGTGTEAF
13	TRBJ2-7	TRBV7-9	ASSLGGASYYEQY
12	TRBJ2-1	TRBV6-4	ASSDGTGGNEQF
11	TRBJ1-1	TRBV30	AWSVPAQPEAF
10	TRBJ1-1	TRBV2	ASRLSKMEAF
13	TRBJ2-4	TRBV27	ASSLSIRGRDIQY
16	TRBJ1-5	TRBV7-2	ASSSAGQGAFSNQPQH
13	TRBJ2-2	TRBV15	ATSRGVQGSGELF
13	TRBJ2-2	TRBV5-1	ASSPRGAGTGELF
13	TRBJ1-5	TRBV7-2	ASSREGRYNQPQH
13	TRBJ2-1	TRBV6-1	ASSEQPGQLNEQF
14	TRBJ1-3	TRBV18	ASSRSSLTSGNTIY
11	TRBJ2-3	TRBV7-8	ASSVSSTDTQY